The 17 T cell receptor beta chains listed next were all sequenced from one sample in a study of high-grade serous ovarian cancer treatment subgroups. Using immunoSEQ multiplex PCR, the repertoire was profiled, and TCRdb retains in-frame clones only, with some absent. The table shows approximately 6,000 clones, with about four fifths occurring only once. Tumor samples were obtained before definitive surgery or chemotherapy. The specimen was tumor tissue. The origin of the receptors is a human donor with high-grade serous ovarian cancer.

The chain joins TRBV19 to TRBJ2-2, with TRBD1 matching 8 bases. CDR3 length: 17 residues. Unmatched junction bases numbered 8, after V lost 3 bases and J lost 2 bases. The germline CDR1 and CDR2 sequences are LNHDA and SQIVND (reference sequence). CDR3 DNA sequence: TGTGCCAGTAGTATTAGCCCCGGGACAGGCAACACCGGGGAGCTGTTTTTT. As protein: CASSISPGTGNTGELFF.

The DNA for the CDR3 is TGTGCCACCCACGGGGTGTCCTACAATGAGCAGTTCTTC. It yields the protein CATHGVSYNEQFF. The chain uses TRBV7-2 and TRBJ2-1, with a weak D call TRBD2 (5 bases). Germline V gene sequence: CDR1 SGHTA, CDR2 FQGNSA. The CDR3 length is 13 residues. V lost 10 bases and J 1 base, leaving 11 bases between the germline ends.

The chain recombines TRBV14 with TRBJ2-3, with 9 nucleotides matching TRBD1. The CDR3 length is 20 residues. V shed 3 bases and J 3 bases; nucleotides not matched to a gene: 19. The germline CDR1 and CDR2 sequences are SGHDN and FVKESK. The CDR3 reads CASSHPRGAGGDRATDTQYF. CDR3 coding DNA: TGTGCCAGCAGCCATCCTCGAGGAGCCGGCGGGGACAGGGCTACAGATACGCAGTATTTT. The whole variable domain, filled in from reference TRBV14 and TRBJ2-3, reads EAGVTQFPSHSVIEKGQTVTLRCDPISGHDNLYWYRRVMGKEIKFLLHFVKESKQDESGMPNNRFLAERTGGTYSTLKVQPAELEDSGVYFCASSHPRGAGGDRATDTQYFGPGTRLTVL.

V is TRBV28 and J is TRBJ1-1; D is unclear. Looked up from germline, CDR1 is MDHEN and CDR2 is SYDVKM. Trimming removed 6 bases from V and 2 bases from J, with 16 bases in between. The CDR3 sequence is 15 residues long. In DNA form, the CDR3 reads TGTGCCAGCAGCGACCTCGGGAGACAAAACACTGAAGCTTTCTTT. This encodes CASSDLGRQNTEAFF.

This clone was seen just once. The chain joins TRBV28 to TRBJ1-2; D is possibly TRBD1 (6 bases). Deletions cut 10 bases from V and 6 bases from J, with 15 bases between. The CDR3 length is 12 residues. In germline, CDR1 is MDHEN, CDR2 SYDVKM. CDR3 loop: CATPQGINGYTF. CDR3 coding DNA: TGTGCCACTCCACAGGGAATTAATGGCTACACCTTC.

The rearrangement joins TRBV7-9 to TRBJ2-7; D might be TRBD2 (6 bases). The germline CDR1 and CDR2 sequences are SEHNR and FQNEAQ (reference sequence). This CDR3 has 12 amino acids. With 5 bases removed from V and 6 bases from J, the gap between germline ends came to 11 bases. CDR3 coding DNA: TGTGCCAGCAGCGGCTTGGGGGGCGAGCAGTACTTC. This encodes CASSGLGGEQYF.

The chain links TRBV2 to TRBJ1-4; the D is unclear. With 7 bases removed from V and 8 bases from J, the gap between germline ends came to 11 bases. The germline V gene encodes CDR1 SNHLY and CDR2 FYNNEI. The length of the CDR3 is 12 residues. CDR3 coding DNA: TGTGCCAGCAAGCGCCTGGGGGAAAAACTGTTTTTT. Translated, it gives CASKRLGEKLFF.

The rearrangement links TRBV28 to TRBJ1-5; 7 bases align to TRBD1. Germline loops: CDR1 MDHEN, CDR2 SYDVKM. The CDR3 sequence is 17 residues long. Trimming took 4 bases from V and 0 from J; bases not matched to a gene: 9. The CDR3 DNA reads TGTGCCAGCAGTTCACCGGGACAGCTCTTTAGCAATCAGCCCCAGCATTTT. This encodes CASSSPGQLFSNQPQHF.

This chain uses TRBV5-8 with TRBJ2-3; D unclear. Germline CDR1 and CDR2: SGHTS and YDEGEE. The ends were cut back, 4 bases at V and 5 bases at J, with 8 bases in the middle. The CDR3 has 12 amino acids. DNA of the CDR3: TGTGCCAGCAGCACCGGTGAAGATACGCAGTATTTT. Translated: CASSTGEDTQYF.

This chain links TRBV9 with TRBJ1-1; D is possibly TRBD1 (5 bases). V was clipped by 5 bases and J by 2 bases, with 13 bases between them. This CDR3 contains 14 residues. Germline V lookup: CDR1 SGDLS, CDR2 YYNGEE. The CDR3 region has the DNA TGTGCCAGCAGGGCGGGACTGGCCAACACTGAAGCTTTCTTT. This gives the protein CASRAGLANTEAFF. Full variable domain (missing parts from reference TRBV9 and TRBJ1-1): DSGVTQTPKHLITATGQRVTLRCSPRSGDLSVYWYQQSLDQGLQFLIQYYNGEERAKGNILERFSAQQFPDLHSELNLSSLELGDSALYFCASRAGLANTEAFFGQGTRLTVV.

The rearrangement uses TRBV19 and TRBJ1-2; TRBD1 agrees at 9 bases. The CDR3 loop spans 15 amino acids. The V gene's germline CDR1 is LNHDA and CDR2 SQIVND (reference sequence). The trim removed 2 bases at V and 7 bases at J, leaving 8 bases unmatched. The CDR3 protein is CASSITGDRVRGYTF. The CDR3 DNA is TGTGCCAGTAGTATAACGGGGGACAGGGTACGTGGCTACACCTTC.

The V and J genes are TRBV30 and TRBJ1-6; the D is unclear. V lost 0 bases and J lost 9, with 9 bases in between. The CDR3 covers 13 residues. The germline V gene has CDR1 GTSNPN and CDR2 SVGIG (reference sequence). CDR3 bases: TGTGCCTGGAGTGTCTCTGAGGGTTCACCCCTCCACTTT. Translated: CAWSVSEGSPLHF.

V gene TRBV28 combines with J gene TRBJ1-3; perhaps TRBD1 as D (5 bases). Trimming pared 5 bases from V and 0 bases from J, leaving 14 bases between. This CDR3 contains 16 residues. The germline V gene has CDR1 MDHEN and CDR2 SYDVKM. CDR3 in amino acids: CASSPLGLSSGNTIYF. DNA for the CDR3: TGTGCCAGCAGTCCCTTGGGGCTCAGCTCTGGAAACACCATATATTTT.

Only one count was recorded for this clone. V is TRBV28 and J is TRBJ2-3; a weak D match, TRBD1 (6 bases). The CDR3 consists of 15 residues. V shed 5 bases and J shed 6 bases, with 18 bases lying between them. Per the germline V gene, CDR1 is MDHEN and CDR2 is SYDVKM. The CDR3 reads CASSPGTTAGDTQYF. The CDR3, as DNA: TGTGCCAGCAGTCCCGGGACAACGGCCGGGGATACGCAGTATTTT.

The sample holds a few counts of this clone. The chain uses TRBV6-4 and TRBJ2-2, with D possibly matching TRBD1 (6 bases). The V end was cut by 2 bases, the J end by 7 bases, with 17 bases between. CDR1 MRHNA and CDR2 SNTAGT come from the germline V gene. The length of the CDR3 is 16 residues. The CDR3 DNA sequence: TGTGCCAGCAGTGACCCTGAACAGGGAGTTGGCGGGGAGCTGTTTTTT. Encoded protein: CASSDPEQGVGGELFF.

The rearrangement uses TRBV11-2 and TRBJ2-3, with 7 bases matching TRBD1. V dropped 5 bases and J dropped 2; count of bases not matched to a gene: 7. CDR1 is SGHAT, CDR2 FQNNGV, per germline. This CDR3 has 15 amino acids. CDR3 sequence reads: CASSDVTGSTDTQYF. The CDR3 bases are TGTGCCAGCAGCGACGTGACAGGGTCCACAGATACGCAGTATTTT.

The chain has TRBV2 and TRBJ1-4; 8 nucleotides agree with TRBD1. The CDR3 is 12 amino acids. V shed 7 bases and J 9 bases; nucleotides not matched to a gene: 4. CDR1 and CDR2 from the germline V gene are SNHLY and FYNNEI. The CDR3 is CASTRTGKKLFF. The CDR3 DNA is TGTGCCAGCACCCGGACAGGGAAAAAACTGTTTTTT.